This TCR beta chain emerged from a study of a mutant IDH1 vaccine in newly diagnosed glioma. Whole-study context: Those enrolled had earlier been treated with radiotherapy, temozolomide, or both, mostly both. V12 fell at week 35 and V13, the study end, at week 47.

Described time point: week 35, safety follow-up. Every vaccine dose comprised 300 ug of mutant IDH1 20-mer peptide plus topical imiquimod. As for this clone: The antigen remains undetermined.

The data were produced by immunoSEQ multiplex PCR, yet TCRdb's version contains in-frame clones alone and is incomplete. The sample consists of roughly 30,000 clones, 70% to 85% of them appearing once. Trimming left V 0 bases short and J 6 bases short, with 13 bases between. Germline CDR1 is SSHAT and CDR2 is FNYEAQ (reference sequence). The CDR3 spans 15 residues. The chain employs TRBV7-7 and TRBJ2-3; possible D gene TRBD2, 6 bases. The sequence derives from a man aged 25-45 years with glioma. Sample: PBMCs, taken from a glioma patient whose treatment included an IDH1 peptide vaccine. For the CDR3, the DNA is TGTGCCAGCAGCTTAGCGGAGGGCGGGGCTGATACGCAGTATTTT. Amino acids: CASSLAEGGADTQYF.